The clone carrying this T cell receptor (beta chain) was picked up many times. Its antigen remains unknown. The sample comes from a study of cytomegalovirus exposure and HLA in healthy donors. Overall study: Around 85 million unique TCR sequences came from HLA-typed donors in an early release.

PCR involved 60 Vbeta and 13 Jbeta primers. Produced via immunoSEQ multiplex PCR; TCRdb's table is partial and in-frame only. The table shows approximately 100,000 clones, with roughly a tenth occurring only once. Findings of the study overall: A later analysis associated some 16,000 TCR beta sequences with HLA alleles at a 0.05 false discovery rate. TCR beta V- and J-gene trimming, according to a later analysis, was linked to a missense DCLRE1C variant. About 87% or about 30% of the time was how often most TCR beta V segments were productive, according to an earlier analysis.

CDR1 and CDR2 (germline): SGHDT, YYEEEE. This CDR3 contains 13 residues. V was shortened by 0 bases and J by 6 bases, with 10 bases between the two germline ends. The chain is built from TRBV5-6 and TRBJ2-7; D perhaps matches TRBD2 (5 bases). Sequencing used PBMCs. This receptor was taken from a man in his forties or fifties in good health and CMV-seropositive. The CDR3 coding sequence is TGTGCCAGCAGCTTGGGCGGGCCTTTCGAGCAGTACTTC. As protein: CASSLGGPFEQYF.